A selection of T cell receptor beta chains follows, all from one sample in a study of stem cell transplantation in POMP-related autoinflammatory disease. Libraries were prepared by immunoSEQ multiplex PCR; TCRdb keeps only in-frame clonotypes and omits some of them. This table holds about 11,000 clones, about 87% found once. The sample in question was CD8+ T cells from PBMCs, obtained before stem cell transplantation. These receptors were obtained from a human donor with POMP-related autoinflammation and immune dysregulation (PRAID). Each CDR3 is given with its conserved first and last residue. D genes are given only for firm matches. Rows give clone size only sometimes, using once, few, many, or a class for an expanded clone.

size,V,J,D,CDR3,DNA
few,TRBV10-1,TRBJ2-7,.,CAVPPGGSRTSYEQYF,TGCGCCGTCCCCCCGGGGGGCAGTCGGACCTCCTACGAGCAGTACTTC
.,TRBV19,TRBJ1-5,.,CASSIHSTGISNQPQHF,TGTGCCAGTAGTATTCATTCAACAGGAATAAGCAATCAGCCCCAGCATTTT
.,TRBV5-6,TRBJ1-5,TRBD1,CASSLRQGGQPQHF,TGTGCCAGCAGCTTACGACAGGGCGGCCAGCCCCAGCATTTT
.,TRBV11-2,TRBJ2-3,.,CASSPNSHSTDTQYF,TGTGCCAGCAGCCCGAATTCTCATAGCACAGATACGCAGTATTTT
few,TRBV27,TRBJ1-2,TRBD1,CASSFRDRGNGYTF,TGTGCCAGCAGTTTCAGGGACAGGGGGAATGGCTACACCTTC
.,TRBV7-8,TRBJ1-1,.,CASSLGPTEAFF,TGTGCCAGCAGCCTGGGACCCACTGAAGCTTTCTTT
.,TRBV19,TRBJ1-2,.,CASSGGEIYGYTF,TGTGCCAGTAGTGGGGGGGAGATCTATGGCTACACCTTC
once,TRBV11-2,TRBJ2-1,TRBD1,CASSPPGQGNNEQFF,TGTGCCAGCAGCCCGCCGGGACAGGGGAACAATGAGCAGTTCTTC
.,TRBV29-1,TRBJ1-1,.,CSVEMGLGNTEAFF,TGCAGCGTTGAAATGGGACTTGGGAACACTGAAGCTTTCTTT
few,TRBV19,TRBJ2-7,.,CARGAERGEQYF,TGTGCCAGGGGGGCAGAACGAGGCGAGCAGTACTTC
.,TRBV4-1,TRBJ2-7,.,CASSQDPGNRANEQYF,TGCGCCAGCAGCCAAGATCCTGGGAACAGGGCTAACGAGCAGTACTTC